These 3 T cell receptor beta chains originate from one sample sequenced in a study of monozygotic twins with inflammatory bowel disease. TCRdb reprocessed the 5' RACE reads and stores each CDR3 protein as one record, lacking DNA. The listing contains 310,000 or so distinct CDR3 sequences. The specimen was blood. These receptors were obtained from a human donor with ulcerative colitis or Crohn's disease, or a healthy co-twin of an affected twin (not recorded which).

The chain carries TRBV10-3 and TRBJ2-7; TCRdb reports TRBD2, a call that lacks DNA to check it against. Germline loops: CDR1 ENHRY, CDR2 SYGVKD. The CDR3 length is 16 residues. The CDR3 loop is CAIRSVTSGAGDEQYF.

The chain recombines TRBV20-1 with TRBJ1-4. CDR3 size: 14 residues. Germline V gene data show CDR1 as DFQATT and CDR2 as SNEGSKA (reference sequence). CDR3 loop: CSARDPTDYEKLFF.

V gene TRBV5-1 combines with J gene TRBJ2-1; the TCRdb call, TRBD2, lacks DNA for checking. The germline gives CDR1 SGHRS, CDR2 YFSETQ. This CDR3 comprises 14 residues. CDR3 loop: CASSLDSGGNEQFF.